This T cell receptor beta chain comes out of a study of cytomegalovirus exposure and HLA in healthy donors. This CDR3 is built from 14 residues. V trimming: 0 bases; J trimming: 1 base; junction bases outside the gene matches: 0. The germline V gene encodes CDR1 MGHRA and CDR2 YSYEKL. It was with 60 Vbeta and 13 Jbeta primers that the PCR ran. Profiled with immunoSEQ multiplex PCR; TCRdb holds only in-frame clones, not every one. The sample holds 85,000 to 130,000 clones, around 80% seen once. About this clone: The antigen remains undetermined.

General study findings and limits: The study reported that TCR beta sequences accurately predicted HLA-A and HLA-B alleles in most subjects.

The chain joins TRBV4-1 to TRBJ2-7, with TRBD1 identical over 7 bases. This sequence originates from a woman between 45 and 60 years old in good health and CMV-seropositive. The specimen was PBMCs. The CDR3: CASSQDRGSYEQYF. The CDR3 DNA is TGCGCCAGCAGCCAAGACAGGGGGTCCTACGAGCAGTACTTC.